This T cell receptor beta chain appears in the sequencing data of a study of neurological immune-mediated disorders. Study-wide findings and caveats: None of the CDR3 amino acid sequences in expanded clones turned up in more than one subject, which points to private repertoires in all groups. A possible signature appeared as one related-CDR3 cluster, in which phylogenetic grouping placed the repertoires of 18 of 34 multiple sclerosis patients.

A single record per CDR3 protein comes from TCRdb applying MiXCR to the 5' RACE reads. The table has 45,000 to 60,000 distinct CDR3 sequences, about 2.5% seen once; the top ten hold around 3%. This clonotype has a count of ten or more. Antigen specificity is unknown. Unsorted libraries came from 2 million PBMCs stored at -80 °C. The CDR3 sequence is 14 residues long. V lost 1 base and J lost 0; bases outside the gene matches: 2. Germline V gene lookup returns CDR1 DFQATT and CDR2 SNEGSKA (reference sequence). This sequence was found in a man in his fifties with multiple sclerosis. The material sequenced was PBMCs. This rearrangement joins TRBV20-1 to TRBJ2-7, with 8 positions matching TRBD1. The DNA for the CDR3 is TGCAGTGCTAGAGGGGACAGGAGCTCCTACGAGCAGTACTTC. Amino acids: CSARGDRSSYEQYF.